This T cell receptor beta chain comes out of a study of blood T cell repertoires in COVID-19. The CDR3 spans 15 residues. CDR1 is SGDLS and CDR2 is YYNGEE in the germline V gene. V gave up 4 bases and J gave up 3 bases; unmatched junction bases: 5. TCRdb keeps only in-frame clones here, not all; method: immunoSEQ multiplex PCR. The data show 220,000 or so clones, roughly 84% seen once. Recovered Cohort 3 donors showed two negative PCRs, clearance, or symptom resolution. Sequencing was done on a sample of PBMCs or T cells enriched from blood (not recorded which). This TCR came from a woman aged 40 to 50 who had recovered from COVID-19. The chain couples TRBV9 to TRBJ2-1; 9 bases agree with TRBD2. Written as DNA, the CDR3 is TGTGCCAGCAGCTCCCGAGCGGGAGGCTACAATGAGCAGTTCTTC. Its translation: CASSSRAGGYNEQFF. Using reference TRBV9 and TRBJ2-1 for the parts outside the CDR3, the full variable domain is DSGVTQTPKHLITATGQRVTLRCSPRSGDLSVYWYQQSLDQGLQFLIQYYNGEERAKGNILERFSAQQFPDLHSELNLSSLELGDSALYFCASSSRAGGYNEQFFGPGTRLTVL.